This TCR beta chain was captured by sequencing in a study of cytomegalovirus exposure and HLA in healthy donors. Across the whole study: A subsequent analysis stated that the 90 to 150 validation repertoires were run on the same platform as the roughly 710 first-cohort repertoires.

Study-wide findings and caveats: Many donors shared some public TCRs, even though most TCR sequences were rare. Specificity of three CMV-associated chains for CMV antigens was verified in vitro. Reports showed the classifier diagnosing cytomegalovirus status with high specificity and sensitivity.

Germline CDR1 reads SGHTA; CDR2 reads FQGTGA. This CDR3 comprises 12 residues. Trimming took off 5 bases at V and 6 bases at J, with 7 bases between the two ends. Clones were read by immunoSEQ multiplex PCR, and TCRdb kept only the in-frame ones, dropping some. The sample carries some 130,000 clones, 89% recorded once. About this clone: Its antigen is undetermined.

The V call is TRBV7-3, the J call TRBJ2-2, with D hard to call. The sequenced sample consisted of PBMCs. The receptor comes from a woman between 18 and 29 years old in good health and CMV-seronegative. CDR3 coding DNA: TGTGCCAGCAGCGCCCCGGCCGGGGAGCTGTTTTTT. Protein sequence: CASSAPAGELFF. Full variable domain (missing parts from reference TRBV7-3 and TRBJ2-2): GAGVSQTPSNKVTEKGKYVELRCDPISGHTALYWYRQSLGQGPEFLIYFQGTGAADDSGLPNDRFFAVRPEGSVSTLKIQRTERGDSAVYLCASSAPAGELFFGEGSRLTVL.